The 18 T cell receptor beta chains given below trace back to one sample, sequenced in a study. Using immunoSEQ multiplex PCR, the repertoire was profiled, and TCRdb retains in-frame clones only, with some absent. In the table there are under 90,000 clones, about 93% of which are singletons. Sequenced: PBMCs. The source is a man in his forties or fifties with rheumatoid arthritis.

As DNA, the CDR3 is TGTGCCAGCAGTTACATCAGGGGGGAGGGCGGGGACATTCAGTACTTC. It specifies CASSYIRGEGGDIQYF. The chain combines TRBV6-5 with TRBJ2-4, with D perhaps TRBD1 or TRBD2 (7 bases each). The V and J ends lost 2 bases and 8 bases respectively, with 19 bases between them. The length of the CDR3 is 16 residues. The germline V gene has CDR1 MNHEY and CDR2 SVGAGI.

This chain joins TRBV12-3 or TRBV12-4 and TRBJ1-2; D is possibly TRBD1 (5 bases). Trimming stripped 5 bases from V and 8 bases from J, with 15 bases between. The CDR3 is 13 amino acids. The CDR3 nucleotides read TGTGCCAGCAGTCCTCAGGGTGTCCGCGGCTACACCTTC. It codes for CASSPQGVRGYTF.

The CDR3 bases are TGTGCCAGCTCACAATTAGCGGGGACCTACAATGAGCAGTTCTTC. Encoded protein: CASSQLAGTYNEQFF. The V call is TRBV18, the J call TRBJ2-1; 8 bases agree with TRBD2. Trimming at V came to 4 bases and at J to 2 bases, leaving 4 bases not matched to a gene. CDR3 length: 15 residues. The germline gives CDR1 KGHSH, CDR2 LQKENI.

The genes are TRBV2 and TRBJ2-7; TRBD2 matches 11 bases. The germline V gene encodes CDR1 SNHLY and CDR2 FYNNEI. The ends lost 6 bases at V and 7 bases at J; junction bases unmatched: 8. CDR3 length: 14 amino acids. The CDR3 nucleotides are TGTGCCAGCAGCACTAGCGGGAGCCCTACGGAGCAGTACTTC. It translates to CASSTSGSPTEQYF.

The V and J genes are TRBV6-6 and TRBJ1-5; weak D call: TRBD1 (5 bases). The CDR3 runs to 15 residues. Per the germline V gene, CDR1 is MNHNY and CDR2 is SVGAGI (reference sequence). The germline V and J ends were trimmed by 6 bases and 1 base, with 13 bases remaining between them. CDR3 nucleotide sequence: TGTGCCAGCAGAGAGGGCAGGGCAAGCAATCAGCCCCAGCATTTT. Translated, it gives CASREGRASNQPQHF.

The J gene is TRBJ1-4, the V gene TRBV6-1; the D is unclear. The CDR3 contains 12 residues. V shed 2 bases and J shed 11 bases, with 9 bases lying between them. Per the germline V gene, CDR1 is MNHNS and CDR2 is SASEGT. The CDR3 sequence: CASSERTVKLFF. Written as DNA, the CDR3 is TGTGCCAGCAGTGAAAGAACAGTTAAACTGTTTTTT.

This chain links TRBV5-1 with TRBJ2-5; tentative D call: TRBD2 (5 bases). Germline V gene lookup returns CDR1 SGHRS and CDR2 YFSETQ. The CDR3 extends over 13 amino acids. V gave up 5 bases and J gave up 5 bases, with 13 bases separating them. CDR3 coding DNA: TGCGCCAGCAGTTTTAGTAGGGAGGAGACCCAGTACTTC. It translates to CASSFSREETQYF.

V usage is TRBV3-1 (or the pseudogene TRBV3-2) and J usage is TRBJ2-7; TRBD1 agrees at 11 bases. There are 15 residues in the CDR3. The germline V gene encodes CDR1 LGHDT and CDR2 YNNKEL (reference sequence). V dropped 4 bases and J dropped 1; count of bases not matched to a gene: 3. The CDR3 DNA reads as TGTGCCAGCAGCCGGACAGGGGGCGTATCCTACGAGCAGTACTTC. This gives the protein CASSRTGGVSYEQYF.

The sample holds one count of this clone. This sequence joins TRBV2 and TRBJ2-7; 9 bases fit TRBD1. In germline, CDR1 is SNHLY, CDR2 FYNNEI. V shed 11 bases and J 0 bases; nucleotides not matched to a gene: 8. The CDR3 covers 14 residues. Here the CDR3 DNA reads TGTGCCGGGGGGAGGGGACAGGGCTCCTACGAGCAGTACTTC. Translating gives CAGGRGQGSYEQYF.

The chain links TRBV6-2 or TRBV6-3 to TRBJ2-1; D is ambiguous. V was clipped by 6 bases and J by 2 bases, with 14 bases between them. This CDR3 is built from 15 residues. The germline gives CDR1 MNHEY, CDR2 SVGEGT. CDR3 DNA sequence: TGTGCCAGCAGCCTAAGTGGCGGTCCCTACAATGAGCAGTTCTTC. Residues: CASSLSGGPYNEQFF.

CDR3 protein: CASSPYRDKNTEAFF. CDR3 bases: TGTGCCAGCTCACCGTATCGGGACAAGAACACTGAAGCTTTCTTT. The chain joins TRBV18 to TRBJ1-1; tentative D call: TRBD1 (6 bases). This CDR3 region has 15 residues. Germline CDR1 is KGHSH and CDR2 is LQKENI. Trimming took off 3 bases at V and 1 base at J, with 12 bases between the two ends.

V and J are TRBV18 and TRBJ1-1; 7 positions match TRBD1. The CDR3 is made up of 12 amino acids. J was trimmed by 5 bases and V by 5 bases; bases with no gene match: 2. CDR1 KGHSH and CDR2 LQKENI come from the germline V gene. This chain's CDR3 is CASSTDRTEAFF. In nucleotides, the CDR3 is TGTGCCAGCTCAACGGACAGGACTGAAGCTTTCTTT.

The V and J genes are TRBV6-1 and TRBJ1-1; no reliable D call. There are 14 residues in the CDR3. The germline V gene has CDR1 MNHNS and CDR2 SASEGT. Trimming removed 2 bases at V and 3 bases at J, with 10 bases between. DNA for the CDR3: TGTGCCAGCAGTGAAATGACGGGGTACACTGAAGCTTTCTTT. Its translation is CASSEMTGYTEAFF.

V usage is TRBV3-1 (or the pseudogene TRBV3-2) and J usage is TRBJ1-5; tentative D call: TRBD1 (5 bases). The CDR3 has 15 residues. V lost 0 bases and J 6 bases, leaving 12 bases between the germline ends. Germline V gene sequence: CDR1 LGHDT, CDR2 YNNKEL (reference sequence). The chain's CDR3 is CASSQDRTKLQPQHF. The CDR3, as DNA: TGTGCCAGCAGCCAAGATCGGACAAAGCTTCAGCCCCAGCATTTT.

This chain links TRBV6-5 with TRBJ2-2, with TRBD1 identical over 9 bases. Trimming took 6 bases from V and 5 from J; bases not matched to a gene: 4. Looked up from germline, CDR1 is MNHEY and CDR2 is SVGAGI. This CDR3 has 14 residues. CDR3 in amino acids: CASRRQGGTGELFF. CDR3 nucleotides: TGTGCCAGCAGGAGACAGGGGGGGACCGGGGAGCTGTTTTTT.

The chain links TRBV27 to TRBJ2-1, with unresolved D. The CDR3 loop spans 11 amino acids. Germline assignment: CDR1 MNHEY and CDR2 SMNVEV (reference sequence). The V gene lost 3 bases and the J gene lost 6 bases, with 3 bases spanning the gap. CDR3 sequence (DNA): TGTGCCAGCAGTTTTGGCAATGAGCAGTTCTTC. It is translated as CASSFGNEQFF.

The J gene is TRBJ2-1, the V gene TRBV6-2 or TRBV6-3; 8 positions agree with TRBD2. With V trimmed by 0 bases and J by 2 bases, 6 bases remained unmatched. The CDR3 extends over 17 amino acids. From germline, CDR1 is MNHEY and CDR2 SVGEGT. CDR3 bases: TGTGCCAGCAGTTACTCGAACTTCGGGAGGGCCTACAATGAGCAGTTCTTC. Encoded protein: CASSYSNFGRAYNEQFF.

The chain carries TRBV7-3 and TRBJ2-5; tentatively, D is TRBD2 (5 bases). This CDR3 has 13 amino acids. The V end lost 5 bases, the J end lost 1 base, and 8 bases lay between the germline ends. Per germline, CDR1 SGHTA and CDR2 FQGTGA. CDR3 region: CASSPRVQETQYF. The CDR3 coding sequence is TGTGCCAGCAGCCCGCGGGTCCAAGAGACCCAGTACTTC.